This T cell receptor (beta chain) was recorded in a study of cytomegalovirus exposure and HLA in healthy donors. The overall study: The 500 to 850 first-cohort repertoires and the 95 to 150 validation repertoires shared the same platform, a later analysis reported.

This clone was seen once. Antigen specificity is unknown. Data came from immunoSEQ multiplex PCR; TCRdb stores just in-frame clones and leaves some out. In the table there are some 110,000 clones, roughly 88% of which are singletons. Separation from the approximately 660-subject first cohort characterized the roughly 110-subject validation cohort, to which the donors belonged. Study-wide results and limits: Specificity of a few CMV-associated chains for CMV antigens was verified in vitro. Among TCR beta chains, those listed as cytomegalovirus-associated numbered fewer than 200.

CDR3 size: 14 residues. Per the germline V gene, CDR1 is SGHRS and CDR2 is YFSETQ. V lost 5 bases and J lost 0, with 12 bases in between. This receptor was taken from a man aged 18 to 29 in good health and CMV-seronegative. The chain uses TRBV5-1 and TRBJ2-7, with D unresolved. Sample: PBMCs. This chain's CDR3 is CASRGQADSYEQYF. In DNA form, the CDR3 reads TGCGCCAGCAGGGGCCAAGCTGACTCCTACGAGCAGTACTTC.